This TCR beta chain came from a study of cytomegalovirus exposure and HLA in healthy donors. Whole-study findings and limits: As was reported, the HLA-A and HLA-B alleles of most subjects were accurately predicted from TCR beta sequences. A later analysis found common viral pathogens apparently linked to several of the most significant clusters. The sole available immune exposure information was CMV serostatus.

Donors likely had unrecorded immune exposures despite being nominally healthy when sampled. To note about this clone: Its antigen is unidentified.

Between the trimmed V and J ends, which lost 0 bases and 1 base, there was a span of 10 bases. CDR3 length equals 16 residues. Per the germline V gene, CDR1 is SGHRS and CDR2 is YFSETQ. PCR amplification relied on 60 Vbeta primers (plus 13 Jbeta primers). Generated by immunoSEQ multiplex PCR, the TCRdb table keeps only in-frame clones and is missing some. The data show about 67,000 clones, 80% to 90% seen once. The source is a woman aged 25 to 39 in good health and CMV-seropositive. The chain joins TRBV5-1 to TRBJ2-2; possible D gene TRBD2, 6 bases. Sequenced material: PBMCs. The CDR3 sequence is CASSLDGSRNTGELFF. The CDR3 DNA is TGCGCCAGCAGCTTGGACGGGAGTAGGAACACCGGGGAGCTGTTTTTT.